The TCR beta chain described here comes from a study of blood T cell repertoires in COVID-19. Background on the study: The United States, Italy and Spain provided the acute and convalescent COVID-19 samples. PBMCs, B-cell-depleted T cells, or T cells were the source of the cDNA or gDNA that made up the material.

As processed by the authors: Amplifying reference gene primers gave estimates of nucleated cell counts. Repertoires were generated with immunoSEQ multiplex PCR, while TCRdb's copy carries only in-frame clones and drops some. The D gene and trimming were derived from the DNA, and the V and J assignments and clone size from that table. This sample has around 190,000 clones; roughly 80% occur once, and the top ten carry over 10%. Sequencing input: peripheral blood. This receptor was obtained from a woman aged 50 to 65 with acute or convalescent COVID-19.

CDR3 loop: CASSSMTRQGALGTGELFF. CDR3 bases: TGTGCCAGCAGCTCGATGACGAGACAGGGGGCGCTGGGCACCGGGGAGCTGTTTTTT. The J gene is TRBJ2-2, the V gene TRBV11-2, with 10 bases matching TRBD1. Germline loops: CDR1 SGHAT, CDR2 FQNNGV. This CDR3 spans 19 amino acids. The junction had 15 bases not matched to a gene; V was cut back by 4 bases and J by 4 bases.